A selection of T cell receptor beta chains follows, all from one sample in a study of beta chain features in type 1 diabetes. The protocol was immunoSEQ multiplex PCR, while the TCRdb copy is restricted to in-frame clones and leaves out a portion. The sample consists of 300,000 to 350,000 clones, roughly 13% of them appearing once. The sequenced material came from naive CD4+ T cells from blood. Receptors originate from a woman aged 18-30 years with type 1 diabetes. CDR3s include the opening cysteine and the closing phenylalanine or tryptophan. D genes are given only for firm matches. Clone size is stated in some rows and not others, as once, few, many or a class when expanded.

j_call d_call v_call clone_size cdr3_aa cdr3_nt
TRBJ1-2 TRBD1 TRBV18 NA CASSPQGGNGYTF TGTGCCAGCTCACCGCAGGGGGGCAATGGCTACACCTTC
TRBJ1-1 NA TRBV30 NA CAWSVHVNTEAFF TGTGCCTGGAGTGTACACGTTAACACTGAAGCTTTCTTT
TRBJ2-2 TRBD1 TRBV2 NA CASSDRRGPTGELFF TGTGCCAGCAGTGATAGAAGGGGGCCCACCGGGGAGCTGTTTTTT
TRBJ2-7 NA TRBV7-2 NA CASSSRAGYGVYEQYF TGTGCCAGCAGCTCTCGCGCGGGGTACGGGGTCTACGAGCAGTACTTC
TRBJ2-5 NA TRBV20-1 few CSASLQETQYF TGCAGTGCTAGTCTGCAAGAGACCCAGTACTTC
TRBJ2-7 TRBD2 TRBV11-2 NA CASKQLAGVREQYF TGTGCCAGCAAGCAACTAGCGGGAGTGCGGGAGCAGTACTTC
TRBJ2-2 NA TRBV5-4 few CASSLGRSAGTGELFF TGTGCCAGCAGCTTGGGCCGGTCGGCGGGCACCGGGGAGCTGTTTTTT
TRBJ1-4 TRBD1 TRBV7-2 NA CASSLVRGEKLFF TGTGCCAGCAGCTTAGTCAGGGGGGAAAAACTGTTTTTT
TRBJ2-7 TRBD2 TRBV7-2 few CASSRTSGSYEQYF TGTGCCAGCAGCCGGACTAGCGGATCCTACGAGCAGTACTTC
TRBJ1-1 NA TRBV19 NA CASSIQGPTEAFF TGTGCCAGTAGTATACAGGGGCCCACTGAAGCTTTCTTT
TRBJ2-6 NA TRBV2 NA CASSRREAGANVLTF TGTGCCAGCAGTCGAAGGGAGGCTGGGGCCAACGTCCTGACTTTC
TRBJ2-2 TRBD1 TRBV7-6 few CASSLGPGTGYSGELFF TGTGCCAGCAGCTTAGGCCCGGGGACAGGGTATTCCGGGGAGCTGTTTTTT
TRBJ2-1 TRBD2 TRBV7-3 few CASSPLLAGDYNEQFF TGTGCCAGCAGCCCGCTTCTAGCGGGAGACTACAATGAGCAGTTCTTC
TRBJ2-1 TRBD1 TRBV6-5 few CASRLRDRGYEQFF TGTGCCAGCAGGCTACGGGACAGGGGTTATGAGCAGTTCTTC
TRBJ2-1 NA TRBV5-6 few CASSLGSEPYNKEQFF TGTGCCAGCAGCTTGGGGAGCGAGCCATACAATAAGGAGCAGTTCTTC
TRBJ2-3 TRBD2 TRBV19 few CASSPQGLAGADTQYF TGTGCCAGTAGTCCCCAGGGACTAGCGGGAGCAGATACGCAGTATTTT
TRBJ1-2 NA TRBV4-3 few CASSQDSGIYGYTF TGCGCCAGCAGCCAAGATTCGGGAATCTATGGCTACACCTTC
TRBJ2-6 NA TRBV7-9 few CASSPRGSGANVLTF TGTGCCAGCAGCCCCCGAGGCTCTGGGGCCAACGTCCTGACTTTC
TRBJ2-7 TRBD2 TRBV30 NA CAWSVLSASGRASYEQYF TGTGCCTGGAGTGTATTGTCGGCTAGCGGGAGGGCCTCCTACGAGCAGTACTTC
TRBJ2-5 NA TRBV9 few CASSASQETQYF TGTGCCAGCAGCGCTTCCCAAGAGACCCAGTACTTC
TRBJ1-2 NA TRBV7-2 NA CASTIGGEFYGYTF TGTGCCAGCACCATCGGGGGAGAGTTCTATGGCTACACCTTC
TRBJ2-2 NA TRBV7-2 few CASSLTGGPGELFF TGTGCCAGCAGCTTGACCGGGGGTCCCGGGGAGCTGTTTTTT
TRBJ2-1 TRBD2 TRBV29-1 few CSVAGTSRKSSYNEQFF TGCAGCGTAGCCGGGACTAGCAGGAAGAGCTCCTACAATGAGCAGTTCTTC
TRBJ2-3 NA TRBV11-2 NA CASSPRTSTDTQYF TGTGCCAGCAGCCCCCGGACATCAACAGATACGCAGTATTTT
TRBJ2-3 NA TRBV7-6 NA CASSLNEVTDTQYF TGTGCCAGCAGTCTAAATGAAGTGACAGATACGCAGTATTTT
TRBJ2-7 TRBD2 TRBV4-2 few CASSQGTSGYEQYF TGTGCCAGCAGCCAGGGGACTAGCGGCTACGAGCAGTACTTC
TRBJ1-2 TRBD1 TRBV18 few CASSLSMDRGLRGYTF TGTGCCAGCTCACTTTCCATGGACAGGGGTTTACGTGGCTACACCTTC
TRBJ2-7 NA TRBV9 few CASSVGPVPSYEQYF TGTGCCAGCAGCGTAGGCCCGGTTCCCTCCTACGAGCAGTACTTC
TRBJ2-3 TRBD2 TRBV18 NA CASSPTSGSTDTQYF TGTGCCAGCTCACCAACTAGCGGGAGCACAGATACGCAGTATTTT